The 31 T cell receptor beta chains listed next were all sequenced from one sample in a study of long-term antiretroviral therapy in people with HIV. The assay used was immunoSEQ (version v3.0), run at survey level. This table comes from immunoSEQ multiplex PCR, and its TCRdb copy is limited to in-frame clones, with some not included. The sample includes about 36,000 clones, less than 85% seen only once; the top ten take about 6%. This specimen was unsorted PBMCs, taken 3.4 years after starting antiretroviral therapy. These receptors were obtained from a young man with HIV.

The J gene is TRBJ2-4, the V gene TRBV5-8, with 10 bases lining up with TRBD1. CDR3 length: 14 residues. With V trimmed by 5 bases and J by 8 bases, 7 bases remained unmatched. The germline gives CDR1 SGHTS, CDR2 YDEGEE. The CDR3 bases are TGTGCCAGCAGTTACCGGGACAGGGGTTACATTCAGTACTTC. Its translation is CASSYRDRGYIQYF.

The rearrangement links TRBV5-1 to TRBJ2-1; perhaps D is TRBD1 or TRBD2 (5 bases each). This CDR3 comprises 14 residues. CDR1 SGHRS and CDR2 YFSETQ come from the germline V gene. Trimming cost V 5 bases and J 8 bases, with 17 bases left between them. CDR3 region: CASSPSLRGDEQFF. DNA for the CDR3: TGCGCCAGCAGTCCATCCTTGAGAGGGGATGAGCAGTTCTTC.

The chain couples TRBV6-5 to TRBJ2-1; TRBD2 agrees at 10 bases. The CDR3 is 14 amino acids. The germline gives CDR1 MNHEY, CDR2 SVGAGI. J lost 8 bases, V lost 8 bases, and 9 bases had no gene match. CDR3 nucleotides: TGTGCCAGCTATCCTAGCGGGAGTTGGGATGAGCAGTTCTTC. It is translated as CASYPSGSWDEQFF.

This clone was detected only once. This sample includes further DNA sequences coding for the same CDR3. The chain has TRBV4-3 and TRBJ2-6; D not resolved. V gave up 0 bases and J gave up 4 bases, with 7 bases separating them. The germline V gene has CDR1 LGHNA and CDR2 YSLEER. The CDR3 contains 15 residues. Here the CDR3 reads CASSQESSGANVLTF. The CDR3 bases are TGCGCCAGCAGCCAAGAGTCTTCCGGGGCCAACGTCCTGACTTTC.

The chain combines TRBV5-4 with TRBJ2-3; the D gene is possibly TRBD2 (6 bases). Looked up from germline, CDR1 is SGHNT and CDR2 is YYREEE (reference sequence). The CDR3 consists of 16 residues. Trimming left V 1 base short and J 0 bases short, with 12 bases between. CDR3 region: CASSLRRGTSTDTQYF. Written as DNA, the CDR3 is TGTGCCAGCAGCTTGAGGCGGGGTACTAGCACAGATACGCAGTATTTT.

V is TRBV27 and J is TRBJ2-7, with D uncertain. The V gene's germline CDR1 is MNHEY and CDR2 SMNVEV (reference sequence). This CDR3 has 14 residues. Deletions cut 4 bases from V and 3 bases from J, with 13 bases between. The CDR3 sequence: CASSWASGFYEQYF. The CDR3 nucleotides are TGTGCCAGCAGTTGGGCGTCAGGATTCTACGAGCAGTACTTC.

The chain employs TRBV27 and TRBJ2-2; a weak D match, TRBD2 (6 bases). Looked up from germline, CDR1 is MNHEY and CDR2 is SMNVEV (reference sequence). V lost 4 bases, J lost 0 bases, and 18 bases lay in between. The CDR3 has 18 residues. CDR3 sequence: CASSSLGGDSPNTGELFF. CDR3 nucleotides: TGTGCCAGCAGTTCCCTCGGGGGTGACAGTCCGAACACCGGGGAGCTGTTTTTT.

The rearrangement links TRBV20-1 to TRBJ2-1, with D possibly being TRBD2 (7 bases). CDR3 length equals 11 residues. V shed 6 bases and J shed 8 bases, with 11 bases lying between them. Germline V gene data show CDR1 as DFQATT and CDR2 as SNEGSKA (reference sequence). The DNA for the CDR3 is TGCAGTGCCAAGGGGGGGTATGAGCAGTTCTTC. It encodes CSAKGGYEQFF.

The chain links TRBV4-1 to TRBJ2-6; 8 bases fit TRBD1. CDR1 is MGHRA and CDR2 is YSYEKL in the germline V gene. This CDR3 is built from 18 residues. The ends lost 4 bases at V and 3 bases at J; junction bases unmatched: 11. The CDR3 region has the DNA TGCGCCAGCAGCCCCTGGGACAGGACCATCGGTGGGGCCAACGTCCTGACTTTC. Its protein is CASSPWDRTIGGANVLTF.

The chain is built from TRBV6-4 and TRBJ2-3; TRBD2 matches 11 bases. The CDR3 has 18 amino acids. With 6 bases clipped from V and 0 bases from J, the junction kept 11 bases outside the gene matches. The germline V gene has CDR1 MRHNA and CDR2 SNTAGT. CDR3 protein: CASSSGTSGTPSTDTQYF. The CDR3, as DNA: TGTGCCAGCAGCTCTGGGACTAGCGGAACCCCTAGCACAGATACGCAGTATTTT.

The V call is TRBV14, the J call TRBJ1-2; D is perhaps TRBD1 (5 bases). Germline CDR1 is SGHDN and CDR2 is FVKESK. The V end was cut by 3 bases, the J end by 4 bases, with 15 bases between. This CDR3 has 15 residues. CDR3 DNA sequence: TGTGCCAGCAGCCATCCGACAGCTGTCGGCTATGGCTACACCTTC. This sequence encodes CASSHPTAVGYGYTF.

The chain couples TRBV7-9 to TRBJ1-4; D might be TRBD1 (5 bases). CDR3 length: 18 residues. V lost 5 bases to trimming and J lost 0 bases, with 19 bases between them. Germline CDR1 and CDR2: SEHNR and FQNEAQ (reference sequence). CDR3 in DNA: TGTGCCAGCAGCCGCGTCACAGGTGCCGTTGCAACTAATGAAAAACTGTTTTTT. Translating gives CASSRVTGAVATNEKLFF.

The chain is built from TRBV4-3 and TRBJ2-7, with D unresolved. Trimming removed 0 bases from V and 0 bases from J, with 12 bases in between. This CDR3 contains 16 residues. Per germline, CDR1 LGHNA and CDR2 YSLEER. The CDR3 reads CASSQDPGGTSYEQYF. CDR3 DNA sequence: TGCGCCAGCAGCCAAGACCCTGGCGGCACCTCCTACGAGCAGTACTTC.

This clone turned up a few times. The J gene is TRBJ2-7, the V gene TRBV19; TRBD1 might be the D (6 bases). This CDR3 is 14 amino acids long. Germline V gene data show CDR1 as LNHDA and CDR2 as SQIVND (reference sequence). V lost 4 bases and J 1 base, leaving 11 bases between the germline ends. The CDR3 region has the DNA TGTGCCAGTAGTACTAACAGGGATTCCTACGAGCAGTACTTC. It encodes CASSTNRDSYEQYF.

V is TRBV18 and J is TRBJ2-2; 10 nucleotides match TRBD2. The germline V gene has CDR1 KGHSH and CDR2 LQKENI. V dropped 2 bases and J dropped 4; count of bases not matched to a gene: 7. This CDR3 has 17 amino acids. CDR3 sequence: CASSPTPAGGPTGELFF. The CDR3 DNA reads TGTGCCAGCTCACCAACTCCAGCGGGAGGGCCCACCGGGGAGCTGTTTTTT.

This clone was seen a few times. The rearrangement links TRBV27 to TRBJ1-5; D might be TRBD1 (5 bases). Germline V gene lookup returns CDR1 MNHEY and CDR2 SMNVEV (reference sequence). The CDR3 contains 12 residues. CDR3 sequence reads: CAPVGVLEPQHF. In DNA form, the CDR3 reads TGTGCACCCGTGGGGGTTCTGGAGCCCCAGCATTTT.

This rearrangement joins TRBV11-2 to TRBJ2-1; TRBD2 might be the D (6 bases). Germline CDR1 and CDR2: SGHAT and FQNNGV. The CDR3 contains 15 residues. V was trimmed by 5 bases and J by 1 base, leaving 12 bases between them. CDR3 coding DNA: TGTGCCAGCAGCCTATGGACTATATCCTACAATGAGCAGTTCTTC. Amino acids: CASSLWTISYNEQFF.

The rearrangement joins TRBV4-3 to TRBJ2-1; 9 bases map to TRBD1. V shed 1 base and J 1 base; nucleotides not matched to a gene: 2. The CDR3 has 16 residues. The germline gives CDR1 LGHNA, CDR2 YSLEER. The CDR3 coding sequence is TGCGCCAGCAGCCAAGCGACAGGGGGTTCCTACAATGAGCAGTTCTTC. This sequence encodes CASSQATGGSYNEQFF.

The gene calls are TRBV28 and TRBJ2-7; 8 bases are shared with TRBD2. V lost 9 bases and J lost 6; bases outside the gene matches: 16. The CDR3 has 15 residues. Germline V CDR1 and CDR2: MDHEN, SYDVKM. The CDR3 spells CASHGRAGDPSEQYF. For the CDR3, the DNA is TGTGCCAGTCACGGGAGGGCGGGAGATCCTAGCGAGCAGTACTTC.

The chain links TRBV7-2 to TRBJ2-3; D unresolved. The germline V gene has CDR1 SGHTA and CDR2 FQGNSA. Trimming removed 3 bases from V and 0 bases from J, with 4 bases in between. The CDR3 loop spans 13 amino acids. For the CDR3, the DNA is TGTGCCAGCAGCTTTGAAAGCACAGATACGCAGTATTTT. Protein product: CASSFESTDTQYF.

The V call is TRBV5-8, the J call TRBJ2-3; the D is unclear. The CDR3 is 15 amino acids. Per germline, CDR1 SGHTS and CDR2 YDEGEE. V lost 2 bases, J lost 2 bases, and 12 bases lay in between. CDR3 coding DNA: TGTGCCAGCAGCTTTTATGGCGGTAACACAGATACGCAGTATTTT. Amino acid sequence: CASSFYGGNTDTQYF.

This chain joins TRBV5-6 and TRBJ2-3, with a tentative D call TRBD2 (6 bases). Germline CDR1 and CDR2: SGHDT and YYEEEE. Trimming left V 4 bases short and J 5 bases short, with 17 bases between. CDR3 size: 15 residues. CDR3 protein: CASSVQGGKRDTQYF. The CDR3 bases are TGTGCCAGCAGCGTGCAGGGAGGCAAGAGAGATACGCAGTATTTT.

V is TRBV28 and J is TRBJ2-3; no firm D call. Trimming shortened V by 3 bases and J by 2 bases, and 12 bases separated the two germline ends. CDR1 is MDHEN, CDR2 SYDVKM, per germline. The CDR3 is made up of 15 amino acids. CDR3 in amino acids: CASSFEKPHTDTQYF. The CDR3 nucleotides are TGTGCCAGCAGTTTCGAGAAGCCCCACACAGATACGCAGTATTTT. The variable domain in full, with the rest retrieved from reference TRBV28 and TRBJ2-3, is DVKVTQSSRYLVKRTGEKVFLECVQDMDHENMFWYRQDPGLGLRLIYFSYDVKMKEKGDIPEGYSVSREKKERFSLILESASTNQTSMYLCASSFEKPHTDTQYFGPGTRLTVL.

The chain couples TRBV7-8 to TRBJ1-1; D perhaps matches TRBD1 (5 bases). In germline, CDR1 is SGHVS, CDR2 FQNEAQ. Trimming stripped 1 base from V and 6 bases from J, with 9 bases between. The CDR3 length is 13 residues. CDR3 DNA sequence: TGTGCCAGCAGCTTAGTGGGAGGGGCTGAAGCTTTCTTT. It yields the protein CASSLVGGAEAFF.

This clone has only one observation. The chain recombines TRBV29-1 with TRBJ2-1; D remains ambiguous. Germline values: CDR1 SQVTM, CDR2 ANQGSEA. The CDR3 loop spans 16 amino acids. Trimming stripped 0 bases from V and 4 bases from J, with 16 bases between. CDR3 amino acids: CSVEDPKRAAYNEQFF. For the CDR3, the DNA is TGCAGCGTTGAAGATCCCAAACGGGCTGCGTACAATGAGCAGTTCTTC.

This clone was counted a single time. The CDR3 sequence is CASNGRQARGYTF. In DNA form, the CDR3 reads TGTGCCAGTAATGGGAGACAGGCCCGTGGCTACACCTTC. The rearrangement joins TRBV19 to TRBJ1-2; D is perhaps TRBD1 (6 bases). CDR1 and CDR2 from the germline V gene are LNHDA and SQIVND (reference sequence). The CDR3 runs to 13 residues. Deletions cut 7 bases from V and 7 bases from J, with 16 bases between.

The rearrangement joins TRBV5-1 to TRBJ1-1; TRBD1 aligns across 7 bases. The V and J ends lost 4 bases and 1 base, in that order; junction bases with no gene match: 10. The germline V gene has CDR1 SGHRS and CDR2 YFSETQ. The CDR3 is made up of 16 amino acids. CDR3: CASSPIPGTANTEAFF. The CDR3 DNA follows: TGCGCCAGCAGCCCGATTCCCGGGACAGCGAACACTGAAGCTTTCTTT.

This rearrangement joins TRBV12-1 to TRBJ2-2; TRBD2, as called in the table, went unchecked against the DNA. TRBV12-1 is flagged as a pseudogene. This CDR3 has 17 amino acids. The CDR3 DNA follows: TGTGCCAGCAGCTTCGAGGAAAACGGGTCGAACACCGGGGAGCTGTTTTTT. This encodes CASSFEENGSNTGELFF.

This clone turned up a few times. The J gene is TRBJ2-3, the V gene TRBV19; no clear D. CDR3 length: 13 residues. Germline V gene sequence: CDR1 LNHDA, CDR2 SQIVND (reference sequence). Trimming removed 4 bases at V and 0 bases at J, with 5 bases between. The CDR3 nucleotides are TGTGCCAGTAGTAGCGCCAGCACAGATACGCAGTATTTT. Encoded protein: CASSSASTDTQYF. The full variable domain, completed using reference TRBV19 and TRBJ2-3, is DGGITQSPKYLFRKEGQNVTLSCEQNLNHDAMYWYRQDPGQGLRLIYYSQIVNDFQKGDIAEGYSVSREKKESFPLTVTSAQKNPTAFYLCASSSASTDTQYFGPGTRLTVL.

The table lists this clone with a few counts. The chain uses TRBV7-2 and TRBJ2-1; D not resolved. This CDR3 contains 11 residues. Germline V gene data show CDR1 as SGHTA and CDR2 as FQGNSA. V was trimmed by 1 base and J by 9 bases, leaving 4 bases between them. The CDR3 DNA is TGTGCCAGCAGCTTAGTAGCTGAGCAGTTCTTC. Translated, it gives CASSLVAEQFF.

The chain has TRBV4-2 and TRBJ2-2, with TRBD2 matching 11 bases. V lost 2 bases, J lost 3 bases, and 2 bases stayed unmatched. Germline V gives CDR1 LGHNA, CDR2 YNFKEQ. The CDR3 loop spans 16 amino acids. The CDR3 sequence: CASSQLAGGDTGELFF. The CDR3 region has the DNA TGTGCCAGCAGCCAACTAGCGGGAGGAGACACCGGGGAGCTGTTTTTT.